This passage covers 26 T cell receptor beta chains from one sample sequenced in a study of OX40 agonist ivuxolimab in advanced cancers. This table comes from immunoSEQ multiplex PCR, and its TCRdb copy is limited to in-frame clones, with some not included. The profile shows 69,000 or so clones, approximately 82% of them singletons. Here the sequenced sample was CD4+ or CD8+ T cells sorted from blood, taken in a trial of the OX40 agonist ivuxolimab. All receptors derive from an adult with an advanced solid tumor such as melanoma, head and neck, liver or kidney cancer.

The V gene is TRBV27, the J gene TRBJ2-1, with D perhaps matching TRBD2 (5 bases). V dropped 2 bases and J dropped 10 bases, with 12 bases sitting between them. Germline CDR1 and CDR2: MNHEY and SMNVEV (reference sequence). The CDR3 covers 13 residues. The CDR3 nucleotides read TGTGCCAGCAGTTTACCGTCACTAGGCGAGCAGTTCTTC. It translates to CASSLPSLGEQFF.

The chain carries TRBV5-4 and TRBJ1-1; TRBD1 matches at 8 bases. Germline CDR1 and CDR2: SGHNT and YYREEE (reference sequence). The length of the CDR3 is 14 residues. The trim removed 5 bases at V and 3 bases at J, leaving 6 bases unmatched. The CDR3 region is CASRTGQEDTEAFF. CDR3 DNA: TGTGCCAGCAGGACGGGACAGGAGGACACTGAAGCTTTCTTT.

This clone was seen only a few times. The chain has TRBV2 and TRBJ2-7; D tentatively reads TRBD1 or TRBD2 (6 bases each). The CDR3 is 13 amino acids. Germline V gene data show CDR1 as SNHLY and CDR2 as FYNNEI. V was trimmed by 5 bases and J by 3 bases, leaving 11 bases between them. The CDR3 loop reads CASSKQGGYEQYF. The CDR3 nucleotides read TGTGCCAGCAGTAAACAGGGAGGCTACGAGCAGTACTTC.

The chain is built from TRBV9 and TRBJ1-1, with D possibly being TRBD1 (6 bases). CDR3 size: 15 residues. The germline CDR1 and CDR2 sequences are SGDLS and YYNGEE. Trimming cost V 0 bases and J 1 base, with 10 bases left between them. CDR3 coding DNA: TGTGCCAGCAGCGTAGAGCCGGGGGCGAACACTGAAGCTTTCTTT. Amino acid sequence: CASSVEPGANTEAFF.

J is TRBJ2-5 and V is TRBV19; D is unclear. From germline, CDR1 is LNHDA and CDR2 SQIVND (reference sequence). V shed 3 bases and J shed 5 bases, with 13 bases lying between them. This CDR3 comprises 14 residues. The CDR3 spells CASSIVGASETQYF. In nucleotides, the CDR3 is TGTGCCAGTAGTATCGTAGGAGCGTCCGAGACCCAGTACTTC.

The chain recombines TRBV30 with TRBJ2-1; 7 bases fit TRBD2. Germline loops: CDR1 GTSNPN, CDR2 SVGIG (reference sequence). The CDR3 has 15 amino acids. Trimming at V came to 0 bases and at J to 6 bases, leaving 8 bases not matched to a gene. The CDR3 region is CAWSVQRLAVNEQFF. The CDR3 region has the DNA TGTGCCTGGAGTGTACAAAGACTAGCAGTCAATGAGCAGTTCTTC.

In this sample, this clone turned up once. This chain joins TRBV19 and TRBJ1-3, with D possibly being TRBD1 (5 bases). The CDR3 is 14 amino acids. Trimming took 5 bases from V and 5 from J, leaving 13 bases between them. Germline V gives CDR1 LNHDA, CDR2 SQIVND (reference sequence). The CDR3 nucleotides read TGTGCCAGTAGTGTCTCCGGGGGAAGAAACACCATATATTTT. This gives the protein CASSVSGGRNTIYF.

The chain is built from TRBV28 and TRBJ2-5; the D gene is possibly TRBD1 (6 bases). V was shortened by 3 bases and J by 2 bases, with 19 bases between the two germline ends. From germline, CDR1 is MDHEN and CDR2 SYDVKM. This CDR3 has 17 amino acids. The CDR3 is CASSFVVGAAVQETQYF. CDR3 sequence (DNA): TGTGCCAGCAGTTTTGTGGTGGGGGCGGCTGTACAAGAGACCCAGTACTTC.

The DNA for the CDR3 is TGTGCCAGCAGCCAGGGGAGGGGGTCCGGGGGTGAAGCTTTCTTT. This encodes CASSQGRGSGGEAFF. This chain links TRBV9 with TRBJ1-1, with a tentative D call TRBD1 (6 bases). This CDR3 has 15 amino acids. V was cut by 4 bases and J by 7 bases, with 20 bases left in between. From germline, CDR1 is SGDLS and CDR2 YYNGEE.

The CDR3 DNA follows: TGTGCCAGCACCGAAGGGGAGTACAATGAGCAGTTCTTC. It translates to CASTEGEYNEQFF. The rearrangement uses TRBV2 and TRBJ2-1; tentatively, D is TRBD1 or TRBD2 (5 bases each). Trimming took 7 bases from V and 4 from J, leaving 11 bases between them. CDR1 and CDR2 (germline): SNHLY, FYNNEI. The CDR3 covers 13 residues.

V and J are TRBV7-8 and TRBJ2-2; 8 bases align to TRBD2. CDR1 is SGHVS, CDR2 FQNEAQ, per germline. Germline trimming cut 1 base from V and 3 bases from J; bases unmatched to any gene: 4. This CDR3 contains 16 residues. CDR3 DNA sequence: TGTGCCAGCAGCTTAGTTAGCGGGGTATACACCGGGGAGCTGTTTTTT. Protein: CASSLVSGVYTGELFF.

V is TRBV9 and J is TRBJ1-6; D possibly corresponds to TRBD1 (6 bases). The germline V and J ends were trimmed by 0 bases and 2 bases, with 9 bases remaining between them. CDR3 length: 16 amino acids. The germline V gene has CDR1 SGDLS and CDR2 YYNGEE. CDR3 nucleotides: TGTGCCAGCAGCGTAGAAGGGGGGCCCTATAATTCACCCCTCCACTTT. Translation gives CASSVEGGPYNSPLHF.

CDR3 protein: CASSLEGGPQETQYF. The CDR3 region has the DNA TGCGCCAGCAGCTTGGAGGGGGGACCTCAAGAGACCCAGTACTTC. The chain recombines TRBV5-1 with TRBJ2-5; TRBD1 or TRBD2 may be the D gene (6 bases each). The CDR3 extends over 15 amino acids. In germline, CDR1 is SGHRS, CDR2 YFSETQ. The V and J ends lost 0 bases and 2 bases respectively, with 11 bases between them.

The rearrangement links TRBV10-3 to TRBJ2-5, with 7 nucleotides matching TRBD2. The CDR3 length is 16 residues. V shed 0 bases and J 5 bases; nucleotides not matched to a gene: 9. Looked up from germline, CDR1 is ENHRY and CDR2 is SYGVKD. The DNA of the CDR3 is TGTGCCATCAGTGAGTCGATAAGGCAGGGAGGGGAGACCCAGTACTTC. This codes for CAISESIRQGGETQYF.

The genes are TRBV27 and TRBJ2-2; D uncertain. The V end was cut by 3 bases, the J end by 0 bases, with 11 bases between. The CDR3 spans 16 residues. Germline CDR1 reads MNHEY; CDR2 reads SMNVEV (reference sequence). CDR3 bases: TGTGCCAGCAGTTTGTTAGGTACAGCGAACACCGGGGAGCTGTTTTTT. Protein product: CASSLLGTANTGELFF.

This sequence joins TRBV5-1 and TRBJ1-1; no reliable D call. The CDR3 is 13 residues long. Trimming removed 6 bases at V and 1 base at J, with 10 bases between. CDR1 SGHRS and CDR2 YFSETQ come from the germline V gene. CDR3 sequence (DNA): TGCGCCAGCAAGATGGATTCGAACACTGAAGCTTTCTTT. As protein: CASKMDSNTEAFF.

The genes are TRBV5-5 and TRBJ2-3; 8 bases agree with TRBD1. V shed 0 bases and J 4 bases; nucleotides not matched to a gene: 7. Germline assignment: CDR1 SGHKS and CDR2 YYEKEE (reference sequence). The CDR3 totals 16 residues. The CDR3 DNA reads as TGTGCCAGCAGCTTGGTAGGCCAGGGGGCCTCAGATACGCAGTATTTT. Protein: CASSLVGQGASDTQYF.

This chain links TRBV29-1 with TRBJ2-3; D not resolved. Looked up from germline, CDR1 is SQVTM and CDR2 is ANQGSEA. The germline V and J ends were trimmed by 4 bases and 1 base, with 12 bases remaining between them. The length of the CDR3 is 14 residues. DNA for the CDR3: TGCAGCGTTGCTCCTGGCCCCCGCACAGATACGCAGTATTTT. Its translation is CSVAPGPRTDTQYF.

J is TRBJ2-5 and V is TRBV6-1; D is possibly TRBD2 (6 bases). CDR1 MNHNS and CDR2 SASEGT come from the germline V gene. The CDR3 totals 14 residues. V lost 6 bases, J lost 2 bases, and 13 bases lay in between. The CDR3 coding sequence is TGTGCCAGCAGCTTAGCGGTTTCACAAGAGACCCAGTACTTC. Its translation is CASSLAVSQETQYF.

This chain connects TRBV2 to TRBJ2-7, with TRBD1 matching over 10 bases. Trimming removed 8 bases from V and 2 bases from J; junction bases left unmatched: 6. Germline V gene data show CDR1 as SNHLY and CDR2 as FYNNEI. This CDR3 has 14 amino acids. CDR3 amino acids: CASVRDRGPYEQYV. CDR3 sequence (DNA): TGTGCCAGCGTCCGGGACAGGGGCCCCTACGAGCAGTACGTC.

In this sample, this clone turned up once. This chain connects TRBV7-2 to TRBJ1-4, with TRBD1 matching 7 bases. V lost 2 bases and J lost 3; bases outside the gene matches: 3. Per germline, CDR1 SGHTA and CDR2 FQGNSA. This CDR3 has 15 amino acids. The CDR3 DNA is TGTGCCAGCAGCTTAAACAGGGGCCCTAATGAAAAACTGTTTTTT. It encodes CASSLNRGPNEKLFF.

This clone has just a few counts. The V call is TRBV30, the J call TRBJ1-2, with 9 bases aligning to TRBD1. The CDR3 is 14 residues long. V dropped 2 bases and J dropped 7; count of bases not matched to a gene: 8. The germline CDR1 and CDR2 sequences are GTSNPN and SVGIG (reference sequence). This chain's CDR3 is CAWSIGQGLSGYTF. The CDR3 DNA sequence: TGTGCCTGGAGTATCGGACAGGGGTTAAGTGGCTACACCTTC.

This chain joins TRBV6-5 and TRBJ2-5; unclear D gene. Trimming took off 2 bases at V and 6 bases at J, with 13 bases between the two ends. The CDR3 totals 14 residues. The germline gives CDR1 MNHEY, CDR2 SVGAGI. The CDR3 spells CASSYGVGVKTQYF. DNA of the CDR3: TGTGCCAGCAGTTACGGCGTTGGGGTGAAGACCCAGTACTTC.

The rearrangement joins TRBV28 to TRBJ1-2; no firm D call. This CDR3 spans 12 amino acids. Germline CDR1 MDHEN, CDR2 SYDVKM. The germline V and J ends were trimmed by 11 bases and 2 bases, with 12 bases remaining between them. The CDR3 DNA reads TGTGCCGCAGTAGGGAGGAACTATGGCTACACCTTC. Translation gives CAAVGRNYGYTF.

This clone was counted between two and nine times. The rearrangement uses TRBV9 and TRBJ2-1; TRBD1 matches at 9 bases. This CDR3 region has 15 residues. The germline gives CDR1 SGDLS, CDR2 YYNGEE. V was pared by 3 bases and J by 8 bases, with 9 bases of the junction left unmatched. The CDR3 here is CASSDGQGFVDEQFF. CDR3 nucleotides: TGTGCCAGCAGCGATGGACAGGGGTTTGTCGATGAGCAGTTCTTC. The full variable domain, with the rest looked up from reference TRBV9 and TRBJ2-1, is DSGVTQTPKHLITATGQRVTLRCSPRSGDLSVYWYQQSLDQGLQFLIQYYNGEERAKGNILERFSAQQFPDLHSELNLSSLELGDSALYFCASSDGQGFVDEQFFGPGTRLTVL.

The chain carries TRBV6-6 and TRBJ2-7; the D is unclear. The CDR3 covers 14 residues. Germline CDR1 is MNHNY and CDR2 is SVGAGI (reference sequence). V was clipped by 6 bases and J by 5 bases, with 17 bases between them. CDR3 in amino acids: CASSRAEVWNEQYF. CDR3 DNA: TGTGCCAGCAGCCGCGCCGAAGTTTGGAACGAGCAGTACTTC.